Following are 17 T cell receptor beta chains from one sample sequenced in a study of identical twins. TCRdb redid the calling of the 5' RACE reads with MiXCR, one entry per CDR3 protein. The sample yields 350,000 to 500,000 distinct CDR3 sequences, approximately 17% seen once. Sequences were obtained from naive T cells sorted from blood. All receptors come from a man aged 50 to 60 in good health.

This clonotype was observed a few times. CDR3 DNA sequence: TGCGCCAGCAGCTTGACCACCGGGACAGATCGCTACACCTTC. Its protein product is CASSLTTGTDRYTF. The gene calls are TRBV5-1 and TRBJ1-2; 7 bases map to TRBD1. V was clipped by 1 base and J by 9 bases; unmatched bases: 9. The CDR3 sequence is 14 residues long. In germline, CDR1 is SGHRS, CDR2 YFSETQ.

This clonotype was seen only a few times. This chain uses TRBV6-5 with TRBJ1-2; D perhaps matches TRBD1 (5 bases). Germline CDR1 MNHEY, CDR2 SVGAGI. The CDR3 is 11 residues long. The V gene lost 2 bases and the J gene lost 10 bases, with 8 bases spanning the gap. CDR3 in amino acids: CASSYRGDYTF. In DNA form, the CDR3 reads TGTGCCAGCAGTTACAGGGGCGACTACACCTTC.

This clonotype was detected only a few times. The chain links TRBV10-3 to TRBJ2-1, with 7 bases aligning to TRBD1. CDR1 ENHRY and CDR2 SYGVKD come from the germline V gene. This CDR3 spans 13 amino acids. Trimming at V came to 1 base and at J to 14 bases, leaving 8 bases not matched to a gene. CDR3 amino acids: CAISEYGQAGEFF. The CDR3 nucleotides read TGTGCCATCAGTGAGTATGGACAGGCCGGCGAGTTCTTC.

This sequence joins TRBV10-3 and TRBJ2-2; TRBD2 agrees at 8 bases. Germline trimming cut 4 bases from V and 6 bases from J; bases unmatched to any gene: 7. The germline CDR1 and CDR2 sequences are ENHRY and SYGVKD. This CDR3 spans 15 amino acids. CDR3 bases: TGTGCCATCAGTGGAGGCGGGGGGATGGCCGGGGAGCTGTTTTTT. Its translation: CAISGGGGMAGELFF.

This sequence joins TRBV7-2 and TRBJ2-5, with TRBD1 identical over 7 bases. Trimming cost V 5 bases and J 4 bases; bases outside gene matches: 13. Germline V gives CDR1 SGHTA, CDR2 FQGNSA. CDR3 length: 16 amino acids. The CDR3 protein is CASSPQQGLRRETQYF. DNA for the CDR3: TGTGCCAGCAGCCCTCAACAGGGGCTGAGGCGAGAGACCCAGTACTTC. Supplemented by reference TRBV7-2 and TRBJ2-5, the full variable domain reads GAGVSQSPSNKVTEKGKDVELRCDPISGHTALYWYRQSLGQGLEFLIYFQGNSAPDKSGLPSDRFSAERTGGSVSTLTIQRTQQEDSAVYLCASSPQQGLRRETQYFGPGTRLLVL.

The rearrangement joins TRBV5-5 to TRBJ2-7; perhaps TRBD1 as D (5 bases). The V gene lost 4 bases and the J gene lost 1 base, with 15 bases spanning the gap. Germline V gene data show CDR1 as SGHKS and CDR2 as YYEKEE (reference sequence). CDR3 size: 15 residues. The CDR3, as DNA: TGTGCCAGCAGCCCCGTACCGACAGCTTCCTACGAGCAGTACTTC. It yields the protein CASSPVPTASYEQYF. Together with reference TRBV5-5 and TRBJ2-7, the CDR3 gives the full variable domain: DAGVTQSPTHLIKTRGQQVTLRCSPISGHKSVSWYQQVLGQGPQFIFQYYEKEERGRGNFPDRFSARQFPNYSSELNVNALLLGDSALYLCASSPVPTASYEQYFGPGTRLTVT.

This clonotype occurred a few times. This chain links TRBV28 with TRBJ2-1; 8 nucleotides match TRBD2. There are 16 residues in the CDR3. Germline loops: CDR1 MDHEN, CDR2 SYDVKM. After removal of 5 bases from V and 4 bases from J, the junction contained 10 bases not matched to a gene. CDR3 sequence (DNA): TGTGCCAGCAGTCCCATGTCGGGAGGGAGGTACAATGAGCAGTTCTTC. Amino acids: CASSPMSGGRYNEQFF. Based on the CDR3 plus reference TRBV28 and TRBJ2-1, the full variable domain is DVKVTQSSRYLVKRTGEKVFLECVQDMDHENMFWYRQDPGLGLRLIYFSYDVKMKEKGDIPEGYSVSREKKERFSLILESASTNQTSMYLCASSPMSGGRYNEQFFGPGTRLTVL.

The table lists this clonotype with many counts. The junction shows a germline mismatch at one end, possibly a read error. The CDR3 region has the DNA TGCAGTGCCAGAGAGGACAGGGGGTATAGTGAAAAACTGTTTTTT. Protein product: CSAREDRGYSEKLFF. The chain combines TRBV20-1 with TRBJ1-4, with TRBD1 identical over 10 bases. Per germline, CDR1 DFQATT and CDR2 SNEGSKA (reference sequence). The CDR3 runs 15 residues.

This chain links TRBV19 with TRBJ2-3, with D perhaps matching TRBD2 (5 bases). The V gene lost 7 bases and the J gene lost 0 bases, with 11 bases spanning the gap. The length of the CDR3 is 14 residues. CDR1 and CDR2 (germline): LNHDA, SQIVND (reference sequence). CDR3 sequence reads: CASNYRGSTDTQYF. Written as DNA, the CDR3 is TGTGCCAGTAACTACCGGGGAAGCACAGATACGCAGTATTTT.

This chain joins TRBV12-3 or TRBV12-4 and TRBJ2-6; D is perhaps TRBD2 (5 bases). The CDR3 extends over 17 amino acids. V was trimmed by 0 bases and J by 1 base, leaving 10 bases between them. CDR3 coding DNA: TGTGCCAGCAGTTTAGCAGGGCGGGTGTCTGGGGCCAACGTCCTGACTTTC. It encodes CASSLAGRVSGANVLTF.

The chain links TRBV5-6 to TRBJ1-1; 9 nucleotides agree with TRBD1. With V trimmed by 4 bases and J by 6 bases, 7 bases remained unmatched. CDR1 SGHDT and CDR2 YYEEEE come from the germline V gene. The CDR3 extends over 14 amino acids. The CDR3 DNA follows: TGTGCCAGCAGCGAGGGGACAGGGATGGCTGAAGCTTTCTTT. Its protein product is CASSEGTGMAEAFF.

This clonotype was counted at least ten times. The rearrangement uses TRBV28 and TRBJ2-7; D possibly uses TRBD1 or TRBD2 (6 bases each). The CDR3 covers 16 residues. Germline-derived CDR1 and CDR2 are MDHEN and SYDVKM. The ends were cut back, 7 bases at V and 0 bases at J, with 19 bases in the middle. The CDR3 nucleotides are TGTGCCAGCACCCCTGGGGGGCGCGGAGACTCCTACGAGCAGTACTTC. It specifies CASTPGGRGDSYEQYF.

The chain joins TRBV3-1 to TRBJ2-1; TRBD2 agrees at 13 bases. The CDR3 sequence is 22 residues long. Germline V lookup: CDR1 LGHDT, CDR2 YNNKEL (reference sequence). V lost 1 base, J lost 7 bases, and 22 bases stayed unmatched. DNA for the CDR3: TGTGCCAGCAGCCAAGTTTACGGACGGATGACTTATACTAGCGGGAGGGGTAATGAGCAGTTCTTC. Protein sequence: CASSQVYGRMTYTSGRGNEQFF.

This clonotype has just a few counts. The V and J genes are TRBV20-1 and TRBJ1-1; D remains ambiguous. From germline, CDR1 is DFQATT and CDR2 SNEGSKA (reference sequence). Between the trimmed V and J ends, which lost 5 bases and 9 bases, there was a span of 22 bases. The CDR3 is made up of 14 amino acids. CDR3 amino acids: CSADKRSGPRKAFF. In DNA, the CDR3 is TGCAGTGCTGATAAAAGGTCGGGCCCCCGAAAAGCTTTCTTT.

This clonotype was seen more than once but under ten times. This chain uses TRBV7-3 with TRBJ2-1; 10 bases are shared with TRBD1. The CDR3 totals 15 residues. CDR1 is SGHTA, CDR2 FQGTGA, per germline. Losses at the gene ends were 2 bases for V and 5 bases for J; bases not matched to a gene: 3. The chain's CDR3 is CASSLGTGVNNEQFF. The CDR3 nucleotides read TGTGCCAGCAGCTTAGGGACAGGGGTTAACAATGAGCAGTTCTTC.

The rearrangement uses TRBV4-2 and TRBJ1-3; D is unclear. Trimming pared 0 bases from V and 2 bases from J, leaving 8 bases between. The length of the CDR3 is 15 residues. Germline values: CDR1 LGHNA, CDR2 YNFKEQ. The CDR3 region is CASSQEVLAGNTIYF. CDR3 DNA sequence: TGTGCCAGCAGCCAAGAGGTCCTAGCTGGAAACACCATATATTTT.

This clonotype was picked up a small number of times. The chain has TRBV11-2 and TRBJ2-5; tentatively, D is TRBD1 or TRBD2 (6 bases each). Trimming cost V 5 bases and J 4 bases, with 11 bases left between them. This CDR3 region has 13 residues. Germline V gene data show CDR1 as SGHAT and CDR2 as FQNNGV. For the CDR3, the DNA is TGTGCCAGCAGCACCGGGGGCCGAGAGACCCAGTACTTC. This gives the protein CASSTGGRETQYF.